This TCR beta chain was identified in a study of blood T cell repertoires in COVID-19. In the original processing: Reference gene primer amplification yielded estimated nucleated cell counts. Sequenced by immunoSEQ multiplex PCR; TCRdb stores in-frame clones only, minus some. V, J and clone size are taken as reported in that table, and D and trimming were inferred from the DNA itself. The sample includes 150,000 to 200,000 clones, 70% to 90% of them seen just once. The J segment lost 9 bases and the V segment lost 2 bases, leaving 7 bases of the junction unmatched. The length of the CDR3 is 14 residues. CDR1 is KGHSH, CDR2 LQKENI, per germline.

The chain combines TRBV18 with TRBJ1-2, with 9 bases aligning to TRBD1. The sequence came from a man younger than 35 with acute or convalescent COVID-19. Source material: peripheral blood. The CDR3 bases are TGTGCCAGCTCACCATTGGACAGGGGTATTCGCTACACCTTC. Encoded protein: CASSPLDRGIRYTF.